The clone carrying this T cell receptor (beta chain) turned up a few times. Its antigen is as yet unknown. These data are taken from a study of T cells in Graves' hyperthyroidism and ophthalmopathy. Patients were excluded for uncontrolled infection, other autoimmune disease, pregnancy or lactation. There were TCR beta CDR3 regions amplified from RNA transcripts. First-round RT-PCR of the TCR CDR3 relied on the HTBI primer set. TCRdb redid the calling of the multiplex PCR reads with MiXCR, one entry per CDR3 protein. In the table there are 480,000 or so distinct CDR3 sequences, approximately 49% of which are singletons. Trimming left V 3 bases short and J 6 bases short, with 14 bases between. The CDR3 length is 15 residues. Study-wide results and limits: Model predictions of ophthalmopathy came a median 6.5 months before onset. Researchers found most expanded thyroid clonotypes above 0.001 in blood as well.

This TCR was recovered from an adult woman with Graves' disease, either hyperthyroidism or ophthalmopathy (not recorded which). The sequenced sample consisted of peripheral blood or thyroid tissue (not recorded which). V usage is TRBV12-3 or TRBV12-4 and J usage is TRBJ2-2; the D gene is possibly TRBD1 (5 bases). The CDR3 bases are TGTGCCAGCAGTTTGGGGCAGGGATACTCCGGGGAGCTGTTTTTT. Translated: CASSLGQGYSGELFF.